The source of this TCR beta chain is a study of human T cells and chemical hapten exposure. For the study at large: Each week of the roughly 25-week study, patients had diphenylcyclopropenone applied to the scalp.

Germline CDR1 SQVTM, CDR2 ANQGSEA. The germline V and J ends were trimmed by 5 bases and 10 bases, with 15 bases remaining between them. This CDR3 has 12 residues. General study points: While controls formed fewer of them, expanded TCRs formed significantly more large CDR3 similarity clusters.

A single record per CDR3 protein comes from TCRdb applying MiXCR to the RACE reads. Counted here are around 130,000 distinct CDR3 sequences, around 10% occurring once; the ten biggest clones make up around 2.4%. The time point is: patch test 3, about 24 weeks after DPC sensitization. The treatment was: therapeutic diphenylcyclopropenone sensitization with weekly scalp DPC. This clonotype was recorded many times. Its antigen is undetermined. The chain has TRBV29-1 and TRBJ2-4; TRBD1 might be the D (6 bases). The source material was whole blood, sampled in connection with sensitization to the hapten diphenylcyclopropenone (DPC). This receptor was taken from a woman aged 45-65 years with alopecia areata. Some clones in this sample may be carry-over from other donors' samples. For the CDR3, the DNA is TGCAGCGTTCACATTCTTACAGGGATTCAGTACTTC. The encoded protein is CSVHILTGIQYF. Complete variable domain (other parts from reference TRBV29-1 and TRBJ2-4): SAVISQKPSRDICQRGTSLTIQCQVDSQVTMMFWYRQQPGQSLTLIATANQGSEATYESGFVIDKFPISRPNLTFSTLTVSNMSPEDSSIYLCSVHILTGIQYFGAGTRLSVL.